This T cell receptor beta chain originates from a study of TIL therapy for anti-PD-1-resistant metastatic lung cancer. At the level of the study: Most patients had lung adenocarcinoma. Tumors carried a median approximately 1.6 non-synonymous mutations per megabase.

Per germline, CDR1 MNHEY and CDR2 SMNVEV (reference sequence). V lost 6 bases and J lost 2, with 6 bases in between. CDR3 length: 12 residues. Time point given: pre-treatment sample, taken before nivolumab and TIL therapy. The immunoSEQ assay was v3. TCRdb's copy holds only in-frame clones and misses some; the assay was immunoSEQ multiplex PCR. The data contain tens of thousands of clones, less than 80% of them singletons. The sequence derives from a woman aged 30 to 85 with non-small cell lung cancer. The gene calls are TRBV27 and TRBJ2-3; TRBD1 might be the D (5 bases). The source material was blood, sampled at baseline. The DNA for the CDR3 is TGTGCCAGCAGGGGGCTCACAGATACGCAGTATTTT. Amino acid sequence: CASRGLTDTQYF.